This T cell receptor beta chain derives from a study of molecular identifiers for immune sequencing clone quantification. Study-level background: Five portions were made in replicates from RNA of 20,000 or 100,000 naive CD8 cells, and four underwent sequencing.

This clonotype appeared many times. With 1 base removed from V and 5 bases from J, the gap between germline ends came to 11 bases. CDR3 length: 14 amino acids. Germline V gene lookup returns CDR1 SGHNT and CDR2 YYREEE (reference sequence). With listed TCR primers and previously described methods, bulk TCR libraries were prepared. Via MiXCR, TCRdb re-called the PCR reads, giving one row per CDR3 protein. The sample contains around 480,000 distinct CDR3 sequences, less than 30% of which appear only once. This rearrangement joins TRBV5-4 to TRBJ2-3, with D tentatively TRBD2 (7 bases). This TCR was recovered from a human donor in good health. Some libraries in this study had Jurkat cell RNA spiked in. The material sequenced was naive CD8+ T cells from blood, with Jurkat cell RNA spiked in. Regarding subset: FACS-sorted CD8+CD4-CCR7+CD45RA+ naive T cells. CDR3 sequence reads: CASSLWGGLDTQYF. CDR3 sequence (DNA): TGTGCCAGCAGCTTGTGGGGGGGCTTAGATACGCAGTATTTT.